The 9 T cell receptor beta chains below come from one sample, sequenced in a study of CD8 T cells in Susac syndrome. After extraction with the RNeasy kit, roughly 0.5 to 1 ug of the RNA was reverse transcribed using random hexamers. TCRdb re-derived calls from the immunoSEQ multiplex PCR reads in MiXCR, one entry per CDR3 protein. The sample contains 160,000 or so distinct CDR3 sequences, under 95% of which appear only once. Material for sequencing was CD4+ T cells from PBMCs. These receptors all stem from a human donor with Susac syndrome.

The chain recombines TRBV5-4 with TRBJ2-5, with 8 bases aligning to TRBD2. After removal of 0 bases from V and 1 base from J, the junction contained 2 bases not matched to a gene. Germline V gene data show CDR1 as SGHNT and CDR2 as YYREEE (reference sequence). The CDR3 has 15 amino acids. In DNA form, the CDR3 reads TGTGCCAGCAGCTTGGGCGGGGGGCCCCAAGAGACCCAGTACTTC. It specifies CASSLGGGPQETQYF.

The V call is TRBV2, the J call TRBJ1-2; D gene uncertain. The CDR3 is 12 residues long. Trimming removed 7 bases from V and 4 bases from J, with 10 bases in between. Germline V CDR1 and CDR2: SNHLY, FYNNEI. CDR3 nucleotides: TGTGCCAGCAACGGTCAGTTCTATGGCTACACCTTC. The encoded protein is CASNGQFYGYTF.

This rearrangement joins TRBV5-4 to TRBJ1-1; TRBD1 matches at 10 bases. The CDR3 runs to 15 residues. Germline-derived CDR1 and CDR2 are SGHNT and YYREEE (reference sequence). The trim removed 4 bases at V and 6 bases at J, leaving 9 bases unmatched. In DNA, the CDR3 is TGTGCCAGCAGCCCGTCCCGGGACAGGGGTGCTGAAGCTTTCTTT. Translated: CASSPSRDRGAEAFF.

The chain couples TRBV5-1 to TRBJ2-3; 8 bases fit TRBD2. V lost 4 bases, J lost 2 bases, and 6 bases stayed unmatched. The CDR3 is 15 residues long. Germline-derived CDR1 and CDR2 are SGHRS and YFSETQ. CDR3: CASSPGTRNTDTQYF. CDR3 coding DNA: TGCGCCAGCAGCCCCGGGACTAGAAACACAGATACGCAGTATTTT.

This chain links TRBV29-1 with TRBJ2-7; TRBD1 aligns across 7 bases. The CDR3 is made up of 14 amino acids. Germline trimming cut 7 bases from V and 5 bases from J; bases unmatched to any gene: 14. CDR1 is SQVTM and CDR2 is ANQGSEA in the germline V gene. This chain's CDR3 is CSAATPGTVNEQYF. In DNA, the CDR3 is TGCAGCGCCGCGACCCCCGGGACAGTTAACGAGCAGTACTTC.

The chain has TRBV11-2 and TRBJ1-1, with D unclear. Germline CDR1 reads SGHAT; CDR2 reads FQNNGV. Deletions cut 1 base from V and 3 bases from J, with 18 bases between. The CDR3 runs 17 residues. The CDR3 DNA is TGTGCCAGCAGCTTAGCGGTGGGCGGATCCACACACACTGAAGCTTTCTTT. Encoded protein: CASSLAVGGSTHTEAFF.

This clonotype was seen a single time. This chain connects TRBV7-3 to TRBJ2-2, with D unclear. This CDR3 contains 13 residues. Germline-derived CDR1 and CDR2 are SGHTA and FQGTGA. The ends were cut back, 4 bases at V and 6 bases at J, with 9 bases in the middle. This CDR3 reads CASSSGPAGELFF. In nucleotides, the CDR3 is TGTGCCAGCAGCTCCGGGCCAGCCGGGGAGCTGTTTTTT. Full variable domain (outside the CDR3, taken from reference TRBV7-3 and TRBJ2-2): GAGVSQTPSNKVTEKGKYVELRCDPISGHTALYWYRQSLGQGPEFLIYFQGTGAADDSGLPNDRFFAVRPEGSVSTLKIQRTERGDSAVYLCASSSGPAGELFFGEGSRLTVL.

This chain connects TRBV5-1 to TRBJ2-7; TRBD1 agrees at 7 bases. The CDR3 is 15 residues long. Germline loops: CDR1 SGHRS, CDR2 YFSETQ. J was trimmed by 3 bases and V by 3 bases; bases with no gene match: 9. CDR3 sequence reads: CASSSQPGQSYEQYF. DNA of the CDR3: TGCGCCAGCAGCTCCCAACCGGGACAGAGCTACGAGCAGTACTTC.

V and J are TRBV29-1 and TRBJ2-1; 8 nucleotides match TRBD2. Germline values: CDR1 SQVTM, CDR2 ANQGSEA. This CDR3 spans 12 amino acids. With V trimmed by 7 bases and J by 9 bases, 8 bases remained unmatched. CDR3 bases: TGCAGCGGTGGACTAGCCGGAGGTGAGCAGTTCTTC. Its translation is CSGGLAGGEQFF.